This T cell receptor (beta chain) was identified in a study of lymphopenia after photon versus proton radiotherapy. Study-level points and caveats: Better survival with proton therapy was suggested as possible, not demonstrated. After the lymphocyte nadir, photon-treated repertoires showed oligoclonal expansion, especially of CD8+ Temra cells. Larger post-nadir TCR diversity loss correlated inversely with survival in deceased patients. Photon-treated patients lost naive T cells and TCR diversity; proton-treated stayed stable.

The CDR3 is 12 amino acids. CDR1 is SEHNR and CDR2 is FQNEAQ in the germline V gene (reference sequence). The V and J ends lost 5 bases and 8 bases, in that order; junction bases with no gene match: 2. A remark on this clone: Its antigen remains unidentified.

Generated by immunoSEQ multiplex PCR, the TCRdb table keeps only in-frame clones and is missing some. The table shows some 20,000 clones, with around 85% occurring only once. The specimen comprised peripheral blood, sampled from a patient treated with proton-based radiotherapy. The chain links TRBV7-9 to TRBJ2-2, with 7 bases matching TRBD1. The sequence came from a man between 70 and 80 years old with pancreatic cancer. This CDR3 reads CASSPGQGELFF. The DNA for the CDR3 is TGTGCCAGCAGCCCGGGACAGGGGGAGCTGTTTTTT.